A selection of T cell receptor beta chains follows, all from one sample in a study of Graves' ophthalmopathy and Graves' hyperthyroidism. MiXCR, run by TCRdb on the multiplex PCR reads, gives a single entry per CDR3 protein. The sample includes approximately 210,000 distinct CDR3 sequences, about 32% of them seen just once. Sequenced: peripheral blood. Receptor source: a man aged 45-65 years with Graves' ophthalmopathy. Both conserved end residues are part of each CDR3. The D gene is left open where the match is weak. Some rows have no size entry. The others give once, few or many, or a class for an expanded clone.

>TRBV28|TRBJ2-5|many|-
CASSLLPRGRGSVETQYF
TGTGCCAGCAGTTTACTCCCTCGCGGACGTGGGAGTGTGGAGACCCAGTACTTC
>TRBV11-2|TRBJ1-1|many|-
CASSLTTVNTEAFF
TGTGCCAGCAGCTTAACGACGGTGAACACTGAAGCTTTCTTT
>TRBV7-7|TRBJ1-1|many|-
CASSATRNTEAFF
TGTGCTAGCAGCGCTACACGCAACACTGAAGCTTTCTTT
>TRBV6-1|TRBJ2-3|-|TRBD2
CASSVSGTDTQYF
TGTGCCAGCAGTGTTAGCGGGACAGATACGCAGTATTTT
>TRBV15|TRBJ2-7|-|-
CATSRSDTIYEQYF
TGTGCCACCAGCAGGTCGGACACGATCTACGAGCAGTACTTC
>TRBV12-3/TRBV12-4|TRBJ1-6|many|TRBD1
CASSLGTGGGSPLHF
TGTGCCAGCAGTTTGGGGACAGGGGGTGGTTCACCCCTCCACTTT
>TRBV20-1|TRBJ1-1|-|-
CSAGTGFENTEAFF
TGCAGTGCTGGCACAGGTTTCGAGAACACTGAAGCTTTCTTT
>TRBV7-3|TRBJ1-2|many|-
CASSLNGDLPLGYTF
TGTGCCAGCAGCTTAAACGGGGACCTCCCCTTAGGCTACACCTTC
>TRBV6-1|TRBJ2-5|once|-
CASSELRPGLTQYF
TGTGCCAGCAGTGAACTTAGACCTGGGTTGACCCAGTACTTC
>TRBV12-3/TRBV12-4|TRBJ1-5|many|-
CASSSLRDGYQPQHF
TGCGCCAGCAGTTCCCTGCGGGACGGATATCAGCCCCAGCATTTT
>TRBV28|TRBJ2-4|many|-
CASSFRAKNIQYF
TGTGCCAGCAGTTTCAGGGCCAAAAACATTCAGTACTTC
>TRBV28|TRBJ2-7|many|TRBD2
CASSLQRSGLAGGPISFEQYF
TGTGCCAGCAGTTTACAACGTTCGGGACTAGCGGGAGGGCCGATAAGCTTCGAGCAGTACTTC
>TRBV28|TRBJ1-1|-|-
CASSLGWGNTEAFF
TGTGCCAGCAGTTTAGGATGGGGGAACACTGAAGCTTTCTTT
>TRBV6-2/TRBV6-3|TRBJ1-1|many|-
CASSYDRTDMNTEAFF
TGTGCCAGCAGTTATGACCGGACAGATATGAACACTGAAGCTTTCTTT
>TRBV2|TRBJ2-7|-|-
CASEDRTYEQYF
TGTGCCAGCGAAGACAGAACCTACGAGCAGTACTTC
>TRBV6-2/TRBV6-3|TRBJ2-2|-|-
CASSYSAVANTGELFF
TGTGCCAGCAGTTACAGCGCGGTCGCGAACACCGGGGAGCTGTTTTTT
>TRBV20-1|TRBJ2-7|-|TRBD1
CSARRGQGGTSYEQYF
TGCAGTGCTAGACGGGGACAGGGTGGGACCTCCTACGAGCAGTACTTC
>TRBV11-2|TRBJ2-7|many|TRBD2
CASSSTAGAGEQYF
TGTGCCAGCAGCTCAACAGCGGGAGCAGGCGAGCAGTACTTC
>TRBV27|TRBJ1-5|many|-
CASSFTGPNQPQHF
TGTGCCAGCAGTTTTACAGGGCCCAATCAGCCCCAGCATTTT
>TRBV6-1|TRBJ2-7|many|TRBD1
CASDPSGTGVRGQYF
TGTGCCAGCGACCCCTCCGGGACAGGGGTCCGTGGGCAGTACTTC
>TRBV5-1|TRBJ2-7|-|TRBD1
CASRDGQGAWYF
TGCGCCAGCAGAGACGGACAGGGGGCTTGGTACTTC
>TRBV20-1|TRBJ2-2|many|TRBD1
CSAGTGLTGELFF
TGCAGTGCTGGGACAGGGTTGACCGGGGAGCTGTTTTTT
>TRBV28|TRBJ2-7|many|-
CASSPPKIAEQYF
TGTGCCAGCAGTCCACCGAAAATTGCCGAGCAGTACTTC
>TRBV19|TRBJ2-5|many|-
CASSPSRGTQYF
TGTGCCAGTAGTCCGTCCAGGGGAACCCAGTACTTC
>TRBV6-5|TRBJ2-7|many|-
CASIKYRDPSYEQYF
TGTGCCAGCATTAAGTACCGGGACCCATCCTACGAGCAGTACTTC
>TRBV7-2|TRBJ2-7|-|TRBD2
CASSSTSGRREQYF
TGTGCCAGCAGCTCGACTAGCGGGAGGCGGGAGCAGTACTTC
>TRBV25-1|TRBJ2-5|many|-
CASSDRTGRGETQYF
TGTGCCAGCAGTGACCGGACAGGGCGGGGGGAGACCCAGTACTTC
>TRBV28|TRBJ2-7|many|TRBD1
CASSLTGVYEQYF
TGTGCCAGCAGTTTAACAGGGGTGTACGAGCAGTACTTC
>TRBV28|TRBJ2-7|many|TRBD2
CASRRLADTYEQYF
TGTGCCAGCAGAAGACTAGCGGACACCTACGAGCAGTACTTC
>TRBV6-1|TRBJ2-7|-|TRBD1
CASSEALTGNSYEQYF
TGTGCCAGCAGTGAAGCGCTGACAGGGAACTCCTACGAGCAGTACTTC
>TRBV4-1|TRBJ1-6|-|-
CASSQENHGNSPLHF
TGCGCCAGCAGCCAAGAGAATCACGGGAATTCACCCCTCCACTTT
>TRBV7-2|TRBJ2-5|many|TRBD1
CASSAPRTGGGETQYF
TGTGCCAGCAGTGCCCCCCGGACAGGGGGCGGCGAGACCCAGTACTTC
>TRBV7-2|TRBJ2-5|many|-
CASSLFSGKETQYF
TGTGCCAGCAGCTTATTTTCAGGGAAGGAGACCCAGTACTTC
>TRBV28|TRBJ2-2|many|-
CASSLRGATGELFF
TGTGCCAGCAGTCTGAGGGGGGCAACCGGGGAGCTGTTTTTT
>TRBV6-5|TRBJ1-2|many|TRBD1
CASSTEQGVVGYGYTF
TGTGCCAGCAGTACAGAACAGGGGGTGGTTGGCTATGGCTACACCTTC
>TRBV12-3/TRBV12-4|TRBJ1-6|-|TRBD1
CASSGDRALGSPLHF
TGTGCCAGCAGTGGGGACAGGGCGTTGGGTTCACCCCTCCACTTT
>TRBV29-1|TRBJ2-5|many|-
CSAAEGTGTQYF
TGCAGCGCCGCTGAAGGGACGGGGACCCAGTACTTC
>TRBV6-5|TRBJ1-5|many|-
CASSYTGYNQPQHF
TGTGCCAGCAGTTATACGGGGTATAATCAGCCCCAGCATTTT
>TRBV28|TRBJ2-5|-|-
CASRITLGPSETQYF
TGTGCCAGTAGGATAACACTAGGGCCCTCGGAGACCCAGTACTTC
>TRBV27|TRBJ2-7|many|TRBD1
CASRIWTGTGSNEQYF
TGTGCCAGCAGGATATGGACCGGGACAGGGTCGAATGAGCAGTACTTC
>TRBV15|TRBJ1-5|many|TRBD1
CATSRLDRGHQPQHF
TGTGCCACCAGCAGGTTAGACAGGGGGCATCAGCCCCAGCATTTT
>TRBV7-2|TRBJ1-2|many|-
CASSLPANYGYTF
TGTGCCAGCAGCTTACCAGCTAACTATGGCTACACCTTC
>TRBV28|TRBJ2-7|many|TRBD1
CASSLSGDRGTYEQYF
TGTGCCAGCAGTTTATCGGGGGACAGGGGGACCTACGAGCAGTACTTC
>TRBV6-2/TRBV6-3|TRBJ1-1|-|-
CASSYSIVKGGMNTEAFF
TGTGCCAGCAGTTACTCAATAGTCAAGGGCGGCATGAACACTGAAGCTTTCTTT